This T cell receptor beta chain was captured by sequencing in a study of T cells in Graves' hyperthyroidism and ophthalmopathy. The source material, RNA transcripts, was used to amplify TCR beta CDR3 regions. The HTBI primer set was used in a first-round RT-PCR of the TCR CDR3. Each CDR3 protein is one row after TCRdb ran MiXCR on the multiplex PCR reads. The repertoire holds roughly 500,000 distinct CDR3 sequences, with 40% to 55% as singletons. A word on this clonotype: The antigen is undetermined.

Findings of the study overall: The majority of expanded thyroid clonotypes above 0.001 also appeared in blood. Ophthalmopathy, as predicted by the model, came a median around 7 months after the prediction.

Per germline, CDR1 DFQATT and CDR2 SNEGSKA (reference sequence). The CDR3 has 14 amino acids. Trimming cost V 6 bases and J 0 bases, with 12 bases left between them. Exclusion of a patient resulted from uncontrolled infection, other autoimmune disease, pregnancy or lactation. What was sequenced was peripheral blood or thyroid tissue (not recorded which). The gene calls are TRBV20-1 and TRBJ1-3; possible D gene TRBD1, 5 bases. This sequence originates from an adult woman with Graves' disease, either hyperthyroidism or ophthalmopathy (not recorded which). The CDR3 coding sequence is TGCAGTGCGTTGCGGGGGGACTCTGGAAACACCATATATTTT. Amino acid sequence: CSALRGDSGNTIYF.